Described below is a single TCR beta chain sequence and its context. Antigen unknown. With 6 bases removed from V and 0 bases from J, the gap between germline ends came to 12 bases. The CDR3 has 14 residues. Germline CDR1 and CDR2: SGHRS and YFSETQ. This entry belongs to a study of a mutant IDH1 vaccine in newly diagnosed glioma. The wider study: Every participant had undergone radiotherapy, temozolomide, or both before, and most underwent both.

Study observations and caveats: Among all patients, vaccine-induced immune responses occurred in 90% to 95%.

Time point in this sample: baseline, week 1 (first vaccination visit). Treatment of the sample: pre-vaccination baseline after standard-of-care therapy. The protocol was immunoSEQ multiplex PCR, while the TCRdb copy is restricted to in-frame clones and leaves out a portion. Here the sample spans some 16,000 clones, roughly 79% being singletons. The sequence was obtained from a man aged 40-49 years with glioma. The chain carries TRBV5-1 and TRBJ1-1; D possibly corresponds to TRBD1 (5 bases). The starting material was PBMCs, obtained from a glioma patient treated with radiotherapy, temozolomide or both. CDR3 nucleotide sequence: TGCGCCAGCACCCCGGACACGCTGAACACTGAAGCTTTCTTT. Its protein product is CASTPDTLNTEAFF.